Listed here is a single T cell receptor beta chain. Its antigen has not been determined. No much larger clonotype is one base removed from it; base qualities were not supplied. This sample is drawn from a study of blood T cell repertoires in COVID-19 (dated by TCRdb to the early 2020s). Notes on the research overall: The collaborator samples originated in the United States, Italy and Spain and spanned the acute and convalescent phases of COVID-19. The prospective study material was composed of cDNA or gDNA derived from T cells, B-cell-depleted T cells, or PBMCs. Deeply sampled blood TCRbeta repertoires from subjects exposed to, actively infected with, or recovered from COVID-19 were included in the dataset. The repertoires were made available in a free public database intended to serve as a resource for research on the immune response to SARS-CoV-2. Samples came from the ongoing ImmuneRACE study (first 160 participants) plus 1,254 subjects from 6 global collaborators. A de-identified subject ID, COVID-19 status, age in years and sex were almost always included in the sample metadata. HLA class I and class II types, where available, came from metadata supplied by the sample provider rather than from assay-based typing. Here is what the overall study found, with its caveats: The quantity of clinical and demographic metadata differed by source and by participant and was supplied without curation.

TCRbeta CDR3 regions were amplified from genomic DNA by means of the immunoSEQ Assay, a bias-controlled multiplex PCR. Per the authors' processing: Within the assay, amplification of reference gene primers was used to estimate how many nucleated cells each sample contained. To quantify the absolute abundance of each unique TCRbeta CDR3 rearrangement, sequence reads were collapsed and filtered. For each sample, productive Simpson clonality was calculated as the square root of Simpson's diversity index across productive rearrangements. TCRdb mirrors the immuneACCESS table, restricted to in-frame sequences. Some clones are absent from its copies; in checked studies, under half trace to an unresolved V gene, and the reason for the others is unknown. V and J calls and clone size are those listed in that table; D and trimming were worked out from the DNA. This sample comprises some 180,000 clones, around 90% of them detected only once. The top ten hold roughly 5.3% of the sample.

At one collaborating source in Seattle, patients were enrolled during active infection and were followed longitudinally through the course of disease. Whole blood was collected in K2EDTA tubes by collaborating institutions according to the institutions' own protocols. For TCRbeta analysis, collaborators shipped samples in one of three forms: frozen whole blood, isolated PBMCs, or DNA extracted from either of those sample types. Trimmed from V: 6 bases; trimmed from J: 8 bases; junction bases lacking a gene match: 15. The CDR3 goes from the cysteine to the phenylalanine over 15 residues. The CDR3 DNA has 45 bases and is translated from base 1. Taken from the germline V gene, the CDR1 and CDR2 loops are SNHLY and FYNNEI.

The rearranged segments are TRBV2 and TRBJ1-2; 7 nucleotides in the junction match TRBD1. The source material was peripheral blood. The clonotype originates from a man in his late teens or twenties with COVID-19, enrolled during active disease. The DNA sequence is given as TGTGCCAGCAGCGAGACGGGACAGCCCTCCGGGGGCTACACCTTC. Translated, this is CASSETGQPSGGYTF.